The source of this TCR beta chain is a study of T cells in pancreatic ductal adenocarcinoma. V lost 2 bases to trimming and J lost 1 base, with 11 bases between them. The CDR3 consists of 15 residues. The germline gives CDR1 SEHNR, CDR2 FQNEAQ (reference sequence). Method: immunoSEQ multiplex PCR; TCRdb's copy keeps in-frame clones and lacks some. Of 11,000 or so clones in the sample, 86% were seen once. No neoadjuvant therapy was given to the selected pancreatic ductal adenocarcinoma patients before their surgery. The sequenced sample consisted of PBMCs. V and J are TRBV7-9 and TRBJ1-1, with D perhaps matching TRBD1 (5 bases). This TCR derives from a human donor with pancreatic ductal adenocarcinoma. The CDR3 sequence is CASSLTDSSNTEAFF. For the CDR3, the DNA is TGTGCCAGCAGCTTAACCGACAGCTCGAACACTGAAGCTTTCTTT. Using reference TRBV7-9 and TRBJ1-1 for the parts outside the CDR3, the full variable domain is DTGVSQNPRHKITKRGQNVTFRCDPISEHNRLYWYRQTLGQGPEFLTYFQNEAQLEKSRLLSDRFSAERPKGSFSTLEIQRTEQGDSAMYLCASSLTDSSNTEAFFGQGTRLTVV.